This T cell receptor beta chain derives from a study of blood T cell repertoires in COVID-19. Overall study: Acute and convalescent COVID-19 samples came from the United States, Italy and Spain.

Per the original data handling: Quantification of nucleated cells was approximated via reference gene primer amplification. Assay: immunoSEQ multiplex PCR; the TCRdb copy retains only in-frame clones and omits some. D and trimming were read from the DNA, whereas the V and J calls and clone size are those reported in that table. The sample carries about 100,000 clones, 90% recorded once. Germline assignment: CDR1 SGHRS and CDR2 YFSETQ. The CDR3 is made up of 15 amino acids. The V end lost 1 base, the J end lost 6 bases, and 17 bases lay between the germline ends. This clone was detected once. This receptor was obtained from a man in his fifties or sixties with acute or convalescent COVID-19. The chain combines TRBV5-1 with TRBJ2-7; D is perhaps TRBD1 (6 bases). Specimen: peripheral blood. In DNA form, the CDR3 reads TGCGCCAGCAGCTTGTTTGCAGGGGCCCTCAGCGAGCAGTACTTC. The encoded protein is CASSLFAGALSEQYF.